The next 25 T cell receptor beta chains were all read from a single sample in a study of early T cells in non-severe SARS-CoV-2 infection. TCRdb itself ran the 5' RACE reads through MiXCR, one entry per CDR3 protein. The sample lists roughly 53,000 distinct CDR3 sequences; 7% to 10% were seen once. Sequencing used whole blood. All receptors come from an adult who was a healthcare worker with PCR-confirmed SARS-CoV-2 infection or an uninfected control (not recorded which).

This clonotype has only a few counts. The CDR3 loop is CASSEGYIYEQYF. For the CDR3, the DNA is TGCGCCAGCAGTGAAGGTTATATCTACGAGCAGTACTTC. The chain links TRBV10-2 to TRBJ2-7; D call uncertain. The germline V gene encodes CDR1 WSHSY and CDR2 SAAADI. This CDR3 is built from 13 residues. The germline V and J ends were trimmed by 3 bases and 3 bases, with 9 bases remaining between them.

This clonotype was counted many times. The gene calls are TRBV6-5 and TRBJ2-2, with D maybe TRBD1 (6 bases). The CDR3 totals 14 residues. Germline V CDR1 and CDR2: MNHEY, SVGAGI. Trimming took 2 bases from V and 5 from J, leaving 9 bases between them. CDR3 DNA: TGTGCCAGCAGTTACACAGGGAGTACCGGGGAGCTGTTTTTT. Its protein is CASSYTGSTGELFF.

This chain joins TRBV30 and TRBJ1-6, with TRBD1 matching 9 bases. CDR1 and CDR2 from the germline V gene are GTSNPN and SVGIG (reference sequence). Germline trimming cut 1 base from V and 11 bases from J; bases unmatched to any gene: 6. This CDR3 contains 14 residues. CDR3 nucleotide sequence: TGTGCCTGGAGTGGGGACAGGGCGTCGGCACCCCTCCACTTT. This translates into CAWSGDRASAPLHF.

This clonotype has a count of ten or more. The chain is built from TRBV12-3 or TRBV12-4 and TRBJ1-1; 11 nucleotides align to TRBD1. Germline trimming cut 5 bases from V and 5 bases from J; bases unmatched to any gene: 4. This CDR3 region has 14 residues. CDR3 nucleotide sequence: TGTGCCAGCAGTCACCGGGACAGGGGGACTGAAGCTTTCTTT. Protein product: CASSHRDRGTEAFF.

This clonotype was observed a few times. J is TRBJ2-3 and V is TRBV6-5; the D is unclear. Between the trimmed V and J ends, which lost 0 bases and 0 bases, there was a span of 10 bases. Germline CDR1 reads MNHEY; CDR2 reads SVGAGI. The CDR3 is made up of 16 amino acids. CDR3 in amino acids: CASSYSQTASTDTQYF. CDR3 nucleotide sequence: TGTGCCAGCAGTTACTCGCAGACGGCCAGCACAGATACGCAGTATTTT.

The gene calls are TRBV20-1 and TRBJ1-1; 9 bases line up with TRBD1. Trimming removed 6 bases from V and 6 bases from J; junction bases left unmatched: 2. The CDR3 length is 11 residues. CDR1 and CDR2 (germline): DFQATT, SNEGSKA (reference sequence). The chain's CDR3 is CSARDRAEAFF. DNA for the CDR3: TGCAGTGCACGGGACAGGGCTGAAGCTTTCTTT.

This clonotype was counted at least ten times. The J gene is TRBJ1-5, the V gene TRBV6-5, with a weak D call TRBD1 (6 bases). The germline V gene has CDR1 MNHEY and CDR2 SVGAGI. Trimming shortened V by 8 bases and J by 7 bases, and 12 bases separated the two germline ends. The CDR3 is 12 amino acids. The CDR3, as DNA: TGTGCCAGCGGTGGGGGCGGGCAGCCCCAGCATTTT. As protein: CASGGGGQPQHF.

In its sample, this clonotype was seen a few times. The V gene is TRBV7-9, the J gene TRBJ1-2; tentative D call: TRBD1 (5 bases). Germline values: CDR1 SEHNR, CDR2 FQNEAQ (reference sequence). The CDR3 covers 16 residues. Trimming took off 5 bases at V and 5 bases at J, with 21 bases between the two ends. The CDR3 loop reads CASSGGALTVLYGYTF. Here the CDR3 DNA reads TGTGCCAGCAGCGGAGGGGCGCTCACAGTCCTGTATGGCTACACCTTC.

The table lists this clonotype with many counts. This sequence joins TRBV6-6 and TRBJ1-6; D unclear. The germline gives CDR1 MNHNY, CDR2 SVGAGI (reference sequence). The germline V and J ends were trimmed by 4 bases and 4 bases, with 2 bases remaining between them. This CDR3 has 12 residues. CDR3 coding DNA: TGTGCCAGCAGTTCGTATAATTCACCCCTCCACTTT. Translating it yields CASSSYNSPLHF.

Many counts were recorded for this clonotype. The rearrangement links TRBV5-1 to TRBJ2-1, with TRBD1 as a possible D gene (7 bases). This CDR3 is built from 14 residues. Trimming removed 4 bases at V and 2 bases at J, with 10 bases between. Germline V gene lookup returns CDR1 SGHRS and CDR2 YFSETQ. In DNA, the CDR3 is TGCGCCAGCAGCCCAGGGGGGACCTACAATGAGCAGTTCTTC. Its protein is CASSPGGTYNEQFF.

This clonotype was counted only a few times. The J gene is TRBJ1-2, the V gene TRBV11-2; 8 bases fit TRBD1. Per the germline V gene, CDR1 is SGHAT and CDR2 is FQNNGV. The CDR3 has 16 amino acids. Trimming took 5 bases from V and 0 from J; bases not matched to a gene: 8. CDR3 coding DNA: TGTGCCAGCAGCGCTCGACAGGGGCCCGCTAACTATGGCTACACCTTC. The encoded protein is CASSARQGPANYGYTF.

This clonotype turned up a few times. The V and J genes are TRBV5-1 and TRBJ2-1, with D unclear. There are 12 residues in the CDR3. Germline V lookup: CDR1 SGHRS, CDR2 YFSETQ. Trimming took 0 bases from V and 7 from J, leaving 5 bases between them. The CDR3, as DNA: TGCGCCAGCAGCTTGGGGGAAAATGAGCAGTTCTTC. Protein product: CASSLGENEQFF. Based on the CDR3 plus reference TRBV5-1 and TRBJ2-1, the full variable domain is KAGVTQTPRYLIKTRGQQVTLSCSPISGHRSVSWYQQTPGQGLQFLFEYFSETQRNKGNFPGRFSGRQFSNSRSEMNVSTLELGDSALYLCASSLGENEQFFGPGTRLTVL.

This clonotype was seen a handful of times. The CDR3 here is CASSLQGNTEAFF. CDR3 DNA sequence: TGTGCCAGCAGCTTACAGGGAAACACTGAAGCTTTCTTT. The chain links TRBV7-9 to TRBJ1-1, with D maybe TRBD1 (5 bases). V gave up 2 bases and J gave up 2 bases, with 6 bases separating them. In germline, CDR1 is SEHNR, CDR2 FQNEAQ (reference sequence). The CDR3 consists of 13 residues.

Many counts were recorded for this clonotype. The genes are TRBV19 and TRBJ2-3, with unresolved D. Germline CDR1 and CDR2: LNHDA and SQIVND (reference sequence). The CDR3 consists of 15 residues. Trimming removed 4 bases at V and 5 bases at J, with 16 bases between. The CDR3 region is CASSKRAPTGDTQYF. Written as DNA, the CDR3 is TGTGCCAGTAGTAAAAGGGCACCCACGGGAGATACGCAGTATTTT.

This clonotype was seen ten or more times. The V gene is TRBV5-5, the J gene TRBJ1-6; D is unresolved. From germline, CDR1 is SGHKS and CDR2 YYEKEE (reference sequence). This CDR3 region has 14 residues. V shed 0 bases and J shed 9 bases, with 10 bases lying between them. CDR3 in DNA: TGTGCCAGCAGCTTGGGGGCCGTTGGTTCACCCCTCCACTTT. Translating it yields CASSLGAVGSPLHF.

The chain is built from TRBV3-1 and TRBJ1-4; D unclear. The CDR3 is 12 residues long. Trimming left V 1 base short and J 9 bases short, with 6 bases between. Germline V gives CDR1 LGHDT, CDR2 YNNKEL (reference sequence). The CDR3 nucleotides read TGTGCCAGCAGCCAAGGGAAACAAAAACTGTTTTTT. Its protein is CASSQGKQKLFF.

This clonotype showed up just a few times. The chain couples TRBV7-2 to TRBJ2-6; D unclear. The CDR3 spans 13 residues. The V end was cut by 1 base, the J end by 3 bases, with 1 base between. In germline, CDR1 is SGHTA, CDR2 FQGNSA. Here the CDR3 DNA reads TGTGCCAGCAGCTTAGGTGGGGCCAACGTCCTGACTTTC. Translating gives CASSLGGANVLTF. The full variable domain, in which reference TRBV7-2 and TRBJ2-6 provide the parts outside the CDR3, is GAGVSQSPSNKVTEKGKDVELRCDPISGHTALYWYRQSLGQGLEFLIYFQGNSAPDKSGLPSDRFSAERTGGSVSTLTIQRTQQEDSAVYLCASSLGGANVLTFGAGSRLTVL.

A few counts support this clonotype. CDR3 amino acids: CASRSKEANEQFF. The CDR3 nucleotides read TGTGCAAGTCGCTCCAAAGAAGCCAATGAGCAGTTCTTC. The J gene is TRBJ2-1, the V gene TRBV12-2. TRBV12-2 counts as a pseudogene. The CDR3 contains 13 residues.

This clonotype was found many times. This sequence joins TRBV7-9 and TRBJ1-1, with 8 bases matching TRBD1. Germline CDR1 SEHNR, CDR2 FQNEAQ (reference sequence). The ends lost 5 bases at V and 4 bases at J; junction bases unmatched: 6. CDR3 length: 14 amino acids. CDR3 DNA: TGTGCCAGCAGCCAAGGACAGGGCTCCACTGAAGCTTTCTTT. The encoded protein is CASSQGQGSTEAFF.

The genes are TRBV18 and TRBJ2-1, with D possibly being TRBD1 or TRBD2 (5 bases each). Germline loops: CDR1 KGHSH, CDR2 LQKENI. CDR3 size: 16 residues. Between the trimmed V and J ends, which lost 3 bases and 5 bases, there was a span of 17 bases. The DNA for the CDR3 is TGTGCCAGCTCACCCCAAGCTCCCGGGACCGACAATGAGCAGTTCTTC. Its translation: CASSPQAPGTDNEQFF.

This chain connects TRBV19 to TRBJ1-2; D not resolved. V was trimmed by 10 bases and J by 4 bases, leaving 16 bases between them. Germline CDR1 and CDR2: LNHDA and SQIVND (reference sequence). The CDR3 sequence is 13 residues long. The CDR3 region is CATAPMDLYGYTF. The CDR3 DNA reads TGTGCCACCGCTCCAATGGATCTCTATGGCTACACCTTC.

The genes are TRBV2 and TRBJ1-1; D is perhaps TRBD1 (5 bases). CDR1 SNHLY and CDR2 FYNNEI come from the germline V gene. This CDR3 has 13 residues. The germline V and J ends were trimmed by 5 bases and 7 bases, with 14 bases remaining between them. DNA for the CDR3: TGTGCCAGCAGTTCTCAGGGAGGGCTTGAAGCTTTCTTT. Protein product: CASSSQGGLEAFF.

Ten or more counts support this clonotype. In DNA form, the CDR3 reads TGTGCCAGCAGTCGAGGTTGGCGGGGGGGCACAGATACGCAGTATTTT. Its protein product is CASSRGWRGGTDTQYF. The chain joins TRBV7-8 to TRBJ2-3, with TRBD2 matching over 8 bases. This CDR3 comprises 16 residues. CDR1 and CDR2 (germline): SGHVS, FQNEAQ. J lost 1 base, V lost 6 bases, and 9 bases had no gene match. Together with reference TRBV7-8 and TRBJ2-3, the CDR3 gives the full variable domain: GAGVSQSPRYKVAKRGQDVALRCDPISGHVSLFWYQQALGQGPEFLTYFQNEAQLDKSGLPSDRFFAERPEGSVSTLKIQRTQQEDSAVYLCASSRGWRGGTDTQYFGPGTRLTVL.

This clonotype came up a few times. This rearrangement joins TRBV6-6 to TRBJ1-2; TRBD1 might be the D (6 bases). Germline V gives CDR1 MNHNY, CDR2 SVGAGI (reference sequence). The CDR3 totals 16 residues. The germline V and J ends were trimmed by 8 bases and 1 base, with 20 bases remaining between them. The CDR3 sequence is CASVLQPDSVNYGYTF. In nucleotides, the CDR3 is TGTGCCAGCGTCCTCCAACCGGACAGCGTTAACTATGGCTACACCTTC.

This clonotype was seen more than once but under ten times. This chain connects TRBV19 to TRBJ2-3; D unclear. The V end lost 5 bases, the J end lost 4 bases, and 10 bases lay between the germline ends. Germline V gene sequence: CDR1 LNHDA, CDR2 SQIVND (reference sequence). The CDR3 has 13 amino acids. CDR3 nucleotides: TGTGCCAGTAGTTATGGGCCAGCAGATACGCAGTATTTT. Translating gives CASSYGPADTQYF.